The following is a T cell receptor beta chain sequence with its context. The antigen is undetermined. The CDR3 spans 16 residues. The germline CDR1 and CDR2 sequences are SGDLS and YYNGEE. The V gene end was trimmed by 0 bases and the J gene end by 4 bases; junction bases not matched to a gene: 9. As for treatment: oral pan-JAK inhibitor, 5-10 mg twice daily. These data come from a study of CD8+ T cells in alopecia areata. Study findings and constraints: Persistence in scalp and blood during tofacitinib was observed for many expanded lesional clones. Among the top 100, expanded CD8+ clones were significantly decreased by tofacitinib, as was scalp clonality.

TCR sequencing used cDNA made by reverse transcription of extracted RNA. Only in-frame clones appear in the TCRdb table, and some are missing; sequencing was by immunoSEQ multiplex PCR. The table lists roughly 200,000 clones, approximately 53% of them singletons. The sequenced sample was CD8+ T cells sorted from blood, obtained at week 24, from a patient treated with tofacitinib. This sequence was found in a human donor with alopecia areata. The rearrangement uses TRBV9 and TRBJ1-2; 7 positions match TRBD1. The CDR3 sequence is CASSVGRQGVAYGYTF. The CDR3 coding sequence is TGTGCCAGCAGCGTAGGGAGGCAGGGGGTTGCCTATGGCTACACCTTC. The full variable domain, in which reference TRBV9 and TRBJ1-2 provide the parts outside the CDR3, is DSGVTQTPKHLITATGQRVTLRCSPRSGDLSVYWYQQSLDQGLQFLIQYYNGEERAKGNILERFSAQQFPDLHSELNLSSLELGDSALYFCASSVGRQGVAYGYTFGSGTRLTVV.